These 23 T cell receptor beta chains came from one sample sequenced in a study of tumor-infiltrating lymphocytes in primary liver carcinoma. The input was 500 ng total RNA; TCR beta cDNA was made from it with a constant-region primer. Employing slightly modified ARM-PCR, three nested multiplex PCR rounds were run, and these gave rise to the TCR beta libraries. Running 9 to 11 cycles apiece, the first two PCR rounds relied on TRBV1-TRBV30 forward primers together with a C-beta reverse primer. One entry per CDR3 protein results from TCRdb running MiXCR on the multiplex PCR reads. The data hold hundreds of thousands of distinct CDR3 sequences, with roughly three fifths observed a single time. Both blood RNA, taken from unsorted whole blood, and germline DNA were extracted. The sample consisted of peripheral blood. All receptors come from a woman in her twenties or thirties with primary liver carcinoma and hepatitis B virus infection.

On this clonotype: A much more abundant neighbour one base away suggests this may be a read error. The chain uses TRBV12-3 or TRBV12-4 and TRBJ2-7, with TRBD1 matching over 8 bases. The CDR3 is 13 amino acids. Trimming removed 2 bases from V and 5 bases from J; junction bases left unmatched: 2. The CDR3 loop reads CASSLQGANEQYF. CDR3 bases: TGTGCCAGCAGTTTACAGGGGGCCAACGAGCAGTACTTC.

This clonotype was counted once. This chain uses TRBV4-1 with TRBJ1-5; a possible D gene is TRBD1 (5 bases). CDR1 MGHRA and CDR2 YSYEKL come from the germline V gene. The CDR3 has 15 amino acids. The V end was cut by 1 base, the J end by 10 bases, with 17 bases between. The DNA of the CDR3 is TGCGCCAGCAGCCAAGTGGGCCAGGGCGGCCAACCCCAGCATTTT. It yields the protein CASSQVGQGGQPQHF.

About this clonotype itself: The final CDR3 position lacks the conserved phenylalanine or tryptophan, pointing to a likely read error. The rearrangement joins TRBV12-3 or TRBV12-4 to TRBJ1-5; D not certain. This CDR3 contains 14 residues. This CDR3 is CASSLRPGNRPQHY. CDR3 coding DNA: TGTGCCAGCAGTTTACGGCCGGGAAATCGGCCCCAGCATTAT.

Points on this clonotype: One base away lies a much larger clone, so this may be a sequencing read error. V usage is TRBV6-5 and J usage is TRBJ2-3; D is possibly TRBD1 or TRBD2 (5 bases each). Deletions cut 8 bases from V and 7 bases from J, with 16 bases between. CDR3 length: 13 amino acids. CDR1 MNHEY and CDR2 SVGAGI come from the germline V gene. The CDR3 protein is CASREVGVNTQYF. CDR3 coding DNA: TGTGCCAGCCGTGAGGTGGGGGTGAATACGCAGTATTTT.

The rearrangement joins TRBV11-2 to TRBJ1-6; D not resolved. CDR1 and CDR2 (germline): SGHAT, FQNNGV. The CDR3 length is 15 residues. Trimming took 0 bases from V and 18 from J, leaving 21 bases between them. The CDR3 sequence is CASSLEFSLGSSPHF. The CDR3 DNA follows: TGTGCCAGCAGCTTAGAATTCAGTTTGGGATCATCCCCCCACTTT. Together with reference TRBV11-2 and TRBJ1-6, the CDR3 gives the full variable domain: EAGVAQSPRYKIIEKRQSVAFWCNPISGHATLYWYQQILGQGPKLLIQFQNNGVVDDSQLPKDRFSAERLKGVDSTLKIQPAKLEDSAVYLCASSLEFSLGSSPHFGNGTRLTVT.

J is TRBJ1-5 and V is TRBV6-1; no definite D call. The germline gives CDR1 MNHNS, CDR2 SASEGT. The CDR3 consists of 18 residues. V was clipped by 2 bases and J by 4 bases, with 21 bases between them. The chain's CDR3 is CASSEWAHEEVSNQPQHF. The CDR3 nucleotides read TGTGCCAGCAGTGAATGGGCCCACGAGGAGGTCAGTAATCAGCCCCAGCATTTT.

J is TRBJ1-2 and V is TRBV6-1; tentatively, D is TRBD1 (6 bases). This CDR3 contains 15 residues. Germline-derived CDR1 and CDR2 are MNHNS and SASEGT. Deletions cut 9 bases from V and 2 bases from J, with 19 bases between. CDR3 loop: CASWGGGSQNYGYTF. In DNA, the CDR3 is TGTGCCAGTTGGGGGGGCGGGAGCCAAAACTATGGCTACACCTTC.

This rearrangement joins TRBV7-9 to TRBJ1-3, with D possibly being TRBD1 (6 bases). This CDR3 contains 14 residues. Per the germline V gene, CDR1 is SEHNR and CDR2 is FQNEAQ (reference sequence). V gave up 5 bases and J gave up 8 bases, with 16 bases separating them. CDR3 amino acids: CASSRQGNRDTIYF. The CDR3 DNA reads as TGTGCCAGCAGCCGTCAGGGGAATCGGGACACCATATATTTT. Full variable domain (outside the CDR3, taken from reference TRBV7-9 and TRBJ1-3): DTGVSQNPRHKITKRGQNVTFRCDPISEHNRLYWYRQTLGQGPEFLTYFQNEAQLEKSRLLSDRFSAERPKGSFSTLEIQRTEQGDSAMYLCASSRQGNRDTIYFGEGSWLTVV.

Regarding this clonotype: The junction and the germline gene differ at one end; a read error may be behind it. The V call is TRBV29-1, the J call TRBJ1-5; D gene ambiguous. CDR3 length equals 13 residues. Germline lookup yields CDR1 SQVTM and CDR2 ANQGSEA. CDR3 region: CSATGLGDQPQNF. For the CDR3, the DNA is TGCAGCGCCACCGGACTGGGTGATCAGCCCCAGAATTTT.

The chain carries TRBV12-3 or TRBV12-4 and TRBJ2-5; D tentatively reads TRBD1 or TRBD2 (5 bases each). There are 20 residues in the CDR3. Trimming shortened V by 2 bases and J by 7 bases, and 32 bases separated the two germline ends. The CDR3 here is CASSLTLGTGAPSLKGTQYF. The CDR3 coding sequence is TGTGCCAGCAGTTTAACGTTAGGGACCGGGGCCCCAAGTTTAAAAGGGACCCAGTACTTC.

This clonotype was observed many times. V is TRBV12-3 or TRBV12-4 and J is TRBJ1-5; 9 nucleotides match TRBD1. Unmatched junction bases numbered 1, after V lost 2 bases and J lost 2 bases. The CDR3 runs 15 residues. The CDR3 loop is CASSLRTGGNQPQHF. In DNA form, the CDR3 reads TGTGCCAGCAGTTTAAGGACAGGGGGCAATCAGCCCCAGCATTTT.

V gene TRBV13 combines with J gene TRBJ1-5; D not resolved. The CDR3 loop spans 15 amino acids. Germline V gene lookup returns CDR1 PRHDT and CDR2 FYEKMQ (reference sequence). Trimming removed 0 bases from V and 6 bases from J, with 12 bases in between. The CDR3 DNA follows: TGTGCCAGCAGCTTAGGGCCGGGGAACAGTCAGCCCCAGCATTTT. This gives the protein CASSLGPGNSQPQHF.

This clonotype showed up just a few times. The rearrangement uses TRBV24-1 and TRBJ2-7, with TRBD2 matching over 10 bases. This CDR3 spans 16 amino acids. Looked up from germline, CDR1 is KGHDR and CDR2 is SFDVKD. Trimming at V came to 3 bases and at J to 2 bases, leaving 6 bases not matched to a gene. CDR3 region: CATSDAGTSGTYEQYF. CDR3 DNA sequence: TGTGCCACCAGTGATGCCGGTACTAGCGGGACCTACGAGCAGTACTTC.

For this clonotype: A read error is possible here, since a much larger clone lies one base away. The chain has TRBV12-3 or TRBV12-4 and TRBJ1-2; TRBD1 agrees at 7 bases. The CDR3 is made up of 13 amino acids. Trimming at V came to 6 bases and at J to 7 bases, leaving 8 bases not matched to a gene. Here the CDR3 DNA reads TGTGCCAGCAGCGACAGGGTGGCCTGTGGCTACACCTTC. The encoded protein is CASSDRVACGYTF.

A note on this clonotype: Relative to the germline gene, one junction end is altered; a read error may explain this. The chain couples TRBV10-2 to TRBJ1-3; TRBD1 might be the D (5 bases). Per the germline V gene, CDR1 is WSHSY and CDR2 is SAAADI. The CDR3 spans 17 residues. The CDR3 DNA follows: TGCGCCATCAGTGAGTCATCCGGGACTTCCACTGGAAACACCATATATTTC. As protein: CAISESSGTSTGNTIYF.

The rearrangement uses TRBV6-5 and TRBJ2-7; 13 bases fit TRBD2. Germline V gene lookup returns CDR1 MNHEY and CDR2 SVGAGI. The junction had 4 bases not matched to a gene; V was cut back by 6 bases and J by 2 bases. The CDR3 is made up of 15 amino acids. CDR3 protein: CASRRGTSGAYEQYF. CDR3 DNA: TGTGCCAGCAGGAGAGGGACTAGCGGGGCCTACGAGCAGTACTTC.

In the case of this clonotype: A junction boundary mismatches the germline segment, possibly from a read error. The chain carries TRBV12-3 or TRBV12-4 and TRBJ2-1; tentatively, D is TRBD2 (6 bases). This CDR3 spans 14 amino acids. The CDR3 spells CASSRVGGGYEQLF. CDR3 coding DNA: TGTGCCAGCAGCCGAGTGGGAGGAGGCTATGAGCAGCTCTTC.

In its sample, this clonotype was seen a few times. Its ends do not fully match the called genes, so a read error is possible. The chain joins TRBV29-1 to TRBJ2-6, with D perhaps TRBD1 or TRBD2 (5 bases each). This CDR3 has 17 amino acids. Looked up from germline, CDR1 is SQVTM and CDR2 is ANQGSEA. The CDR3 is CSVEDTKSGSGTNILTF. The CDR3 coding sequence is TGCAGCGTTGAAGATACTAAGAGCGGTTCTGGGACCAACATCCTGACTTTC.

Worth noting for this clonotype: A read error is possible here, since a much larger clone lies one base away. The chain links TRBV4-3 to TRBJ2-3; maybe TRBD1 (5 bases). Germline CDR1 and CDR2: LGHNA and YSLEER. The CDR3 totals 15 residues. V was cut by 1 base and J by 5 bases, with 13 bases left in between. The CDR3 DNA reads as TGCGCCAGCAGCCAAGGGGGCTTACCCATAGATACGCAGTATTTT. Residues: CASSQGGLPIDTQYF.

A word on this clonotype: Possible read error: a much larger clone is one base away. J is TRBJ2-5 and V is TRBV12-3 or TRBV12-4, with TRBD1 identical over 10 bases. The CDR3 contains 15 residues. DNA of the CDR3: TGTACCAGCAGTCAACGGACAGGGGGTAGGGAGACCCAGTACTTC. This codes for CTSSQRTGGRETQYF.

About this clonotype: With a much larger clone just one base away, this may be a read error. This rearrangement joins TRBV11-2 to TRBJ2-1; 7 bases agree with TRBD2. The CDR3 sequence is 11 residues long. Per the germline V gene, CDR1 is SGHAT and CDR2 is FQNNGV. DNA for the CDR3: TGTGCCAGCAGCCAAAGCGGGGAGCAGCTCTTC. Protein: CASSQSGEQLF.

This clonotype appeared a few times. This chain links TRBV5-4 with TRBJ2-4, with a possible D match to TRBD1 (6 bases). This CDR3 spans 16 amino acids. Germline-derived CDR1 and CDR2 are SGHNT and YYREEE (reference sequence). Trimming left V 4 bases short and J 0 bases short, with 14 bases between. CDR3 sequence: CASSKQGQGAKNIQYF. The CDR3 nucleotides are TGTGCCAGCAGCAAACAGGGCCAGGGAGCCAAAAACATTCAGTACTTC. The full variable domain, in which reference TRBV5-4 and TRBJ2-4 provide the parts outside the CDR3, is ETGVTQSPTHLIKTRGQQVTLRCSSQSGHNTVSWYQQALGQGPQFIFQYYREEENGRGNFPPRFSGLQFPNYSSELNVNALELDDSALYLCASSKQGQGAKNIQYFGAGTRLSVL.

This clonotype was picked up a small number of times. The V call is TRBV6-5, the J call TRBJ1-2; D is ambiguous. This CDR3 has 13 residues. From germline, CDR1 is MNHEY and CDR2 SVGAGI. V was pared by 7 bases and J by 4 bases, with 13 bases between. The DNA of the CDR3 is TGTGCCAGCACCACGACGGCAGCCTATGGCTACACCTTC. Its protein product is CASTTTAAYGYTF.